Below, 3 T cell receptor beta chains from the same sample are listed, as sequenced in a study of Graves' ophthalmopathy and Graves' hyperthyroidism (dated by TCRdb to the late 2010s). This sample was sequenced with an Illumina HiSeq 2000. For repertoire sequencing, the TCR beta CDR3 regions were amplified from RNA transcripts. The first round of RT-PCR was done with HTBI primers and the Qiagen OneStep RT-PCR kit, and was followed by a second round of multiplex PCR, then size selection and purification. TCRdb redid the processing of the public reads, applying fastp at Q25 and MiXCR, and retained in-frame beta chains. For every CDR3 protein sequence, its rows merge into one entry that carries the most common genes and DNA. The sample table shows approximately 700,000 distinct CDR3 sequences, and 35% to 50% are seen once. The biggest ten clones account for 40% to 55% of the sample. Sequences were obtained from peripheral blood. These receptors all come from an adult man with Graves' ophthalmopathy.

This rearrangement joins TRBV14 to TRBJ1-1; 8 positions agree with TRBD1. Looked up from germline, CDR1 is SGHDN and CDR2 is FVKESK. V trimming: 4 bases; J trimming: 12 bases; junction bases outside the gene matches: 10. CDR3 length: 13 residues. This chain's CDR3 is CASSLGQGGGSFF. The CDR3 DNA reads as TGTGCCAGCAGCCTCGGACAGGGTGGCGGGTCTTTCTTT.

The DNA for the CDR3 is TGCAGCGCTTCGGACAGGGGGGAAGACGAGCAGTACTTC. Its translation: CSASDRGEDEQYF. The chain carries TRBV29-1 and TRBJ2-5, with TRBD1 matching over 10 bases. The J call could be wrong; TRBJ2-7 is a better fit for the DNA end. CDR3 length: 13 residues. Germline V gene lookup returns CDR1 SQVTM and CDR2 ANQGSEA.

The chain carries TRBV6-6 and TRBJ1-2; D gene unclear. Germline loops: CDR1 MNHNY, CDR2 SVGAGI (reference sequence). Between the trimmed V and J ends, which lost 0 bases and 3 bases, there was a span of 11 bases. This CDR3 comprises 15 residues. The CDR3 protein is CASSYSGPRDYGYTF. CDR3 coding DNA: TGTGCCAGCAGTTACTCGGGCCCCCGGGACTATGGCTACACCTTC.